This T cell receptor beta chain is from a study of blood T cell repertoires in COVID-19. Study-wide context: From the United States, Italy and Spain came samples of acute and convalescent COVID-19. T cells, B-cell-depleted T cells, or PBMCs provided the cDNA or gDNA that served as material.

In the original analysis: Researchers report that nucleated cell counts were estimated from reference gene primer amplification. The method was immunoSEQ multiplex PCR; TCRdb's version includes in-frame clones alone and lacks a portion of them. The V and J calls and the clone size are those of that table, but D and trimming were determined from the DNA. The table has about 160,000 clones, 85% seen once. Trimming removed 5 bases from V and 3 bases from J, with 14 bases in between. The CDR3 is 14 residues long. The germline V gene encodes CDR1 SEHNR and CDR2 FQNEAQ (reference sequence). This clone was seen just once.

The sequence came from a human donor with acute or convalescent COVID-19. The donor label of this sample is uncertain. The chain carries TRBV7-9 and TRBJ2-7, with D possibly matching TRBD1 (6 bases). The material sequenced was peripheral blood. This chain's CDR3 is CASSPGEAFYEQYF. CDR3 in DNA: TGTGCCAGCAGCCCAGGGGAAGCATTCTACGAGCAGTACTTC.